The entry that follows covers one T cell receptor (beta chain) sequence. The CDR3 sequence is 13 residues long. V lost 5 bases, J lost 5 bases, and 12 bases lay in between. From germline, CDR1 is MNHEY and CDR2 SVGAGI. These data originate in a study of blood T cell repertoires in COVID-19. Original data processing: Estimates of nucleated cell counts were drawn from the amplification of reference gene primers. Method: immunoSEQ multiplex PCR; TCRdb's copy keeps in-frame clones and lacks some. From that table come the V and J calls and clone size; the DNA was used to work out D and trimming. The table records about 140,000 clones, 77% of them present only once.

The sequenced sample consisted of peripheral blood. This sequence joins TRBV6-5 and TRBJ1-2, with D possibly TRBD1 on 5 matching bases. The source of this sequence is a woman in her fifties or sixties with active or convalescent COVID-19. The CDR3 spells CASSQGRMYGYTF. In DNA, the CDR3 is TGTGCCAGCAGTCAGGGTAGGATGTATGGCTACACCTTC.